The next 26 T cell receptor beta chains were all read from a single sample in a study of OX40 agonist ivuxolimab in advanced cancers. Assay: immunoSEQ multiplex PCR; the TCRdb copy retains only in-frame clones and omits some. The sample includes some 60,000 clones, 65% to 85% of them seen just once. Material: CD4+ or CD8+ T cells sorted from blood, obtained in a trial of the OX40 agonist ivuxolimab. The receptors were gathered from an adult with an advanced solid tumor such as melanoma, head and neck, liver or kidney cancer.

The gene calls are TRBV2 and TRBJ1-1; D is possibly TRBD1 (6 bases). Trimming took 7 bases from V and 2 from J, leaving 11 bases between them. The CDR3 sequence is 13 residues long. The germline V gene encodes CDR1 SNHLY and CDR2 FYNNEI. CDR3 in amino acids: CASNADSNTEAFF. The CDR3 DNA reads as TGTGCCAGCAATGCGGACAGCAACACTGAAGCTTTCTTT.

CDR3 nucleotides: TGTGCCAGCAGCTTAGGGGACAGAAACACCGGGGAGCTGTTTTTT. The encoded protein is CASSLGDRNTGELFF. The chain combines TRBV7-9 with TRBJ2-2; TRBD1 aligns across 7 bases. The CDR3 totals 15 residues. Unmatched junction bases numbered 1, after V lost 1 base and J lost 2 bases. In germline, CDR1 is SEHNR, CDR2 FQNEAQ (reference sequence).

V is TRBV21-1 and J is TRBJ2-3. TRBV21-1 is an annotated pseudogene. The CDR3 is 18 residues long. CDR3 in DNA: TGTGCCAGCAGCGAGAATAGGTTAGGACCCCAATACGCAGATACGCAGTATTTT. It specifies CASSENRLGPQYADTQYF.

The J gene is TRBJ1-1, the V gene TRBV7-3; 7 nucleotides line up with TRBD1. V shed 4 bases, J shed 4 bases, and the junction held 6 bases outside the gene matches. The CDR3 loop spans 14 amino acids. The germline V gene encodes CDR1 SGHTA and CDR2 FQGTGA. Here the CDR3 DNA reads TGTGCCAGCAGCTCCAGGGGGTACGGCACTGAAGCTTTCTTT. Residues: CASSSRGYGTEAFF.

The rearrangement joins TRBV6-5 to TRBJ1-4; the D is unclear. The CDR3 covers 14 residues. Trimming left V 4 bases short and J 5 bases short, with 11 bases between. CDR1 and CDR2 from the germline V gene are MNHEY and SVGAGI. The CDR3 here is CASSLAVQNEKLFF. The CDR3, as DNA: TGTGCCAGCAGTTTGGCAGTACAAAATGAAAAACTGTTTTTT.

The chain has TRBV9 and TRBJ2-1, with no clear D. The CDR3 totals 15 residues. Between the trimmed V and J ends, which lost 4 bases and 4 bases, there was a span of 15 bases. Germline CDR1 SGDLS, CDR2 YYNGEE. The CDR3, as DNA: TGTGCCAGCAGCATAAGCGCTGTCTCTTACAATGAGCAGTTCTTC. It yields the protein CASSISAVSYNEQFF.

V is TRBV7-2 and J is TRBJ2-3, with no clear D. V lost 4 bases to trimming and J lost 0 bases, with 14 bases between them. CDR3 length: 16 amino acids. Looked up from germline, CDR1 is SGHTA and CDR2 is FQGNSA. The CDR3 region has the DNA TGTGCCAGCAGCTATAGAGGAGACCCTAGCACAGATACGCAGTATTTT. Amino acid sequence: CASSYRGDPSTDTQYF. Using reference TRBV7-2 and TRBJ2-3 for the parts outside the CDR3, the full variable domain is GAGVSQSPSNKVTEKGKDVELRCDPISGHTALYWYRQSLGQGLEFLIYFQGNSAPDKSGLPSDRFSAERTGGSVSTLTIQRTQQEDSAVYLCASSYRGDPSTDTQYFGPGTRLTVL.

The chain has TRBV5-1 and TRBJ1-5; no clear D. CDR1 SGHRS and CDR2 YFSETQ come from the germline V gene. V lost 4 bases and J lost 5, with 13 bases in between. The CDR3 sequence is 14 residues long. The CDR3 nucleotides are TGCGCCAGCAGCCGAACCGGACGGGATCAGCCCCAGCATTTT. This gives the protein CASSRTGRDQPQHF.

V and J are TRBV18 and TRBJ2-1; D is ambiguous. Germline V gene sequence: CDR1 KGHSH, CDR2 LQKENI. Trimming left V 0 bases short and J 1 base short, with 13 bases between. This CDR3 region has 17 residues. CDR3 nucleotides: TGTGCCAGCTCACCACCGGTCGGCGTGGGATCCTACAATGAGCAGTTCTTC. Protein sequence: CASSPPVGVGSYNEQFF.

This chain connects TRBV7-2 to TRBJ1-5, with D hard to call. The ends were cut back, 3 bases at V and 1 base at J, with 10 bases in the middle. The CDR3 runs 15 residues. Germline CDR1 is SGHTA and CDR2 is FQGNSA. This chain's CDR3 is CASSFVGESNQPQHF. The DNA for the CDR3 is TGTGCCAGCAGCTTCGTCGGGGAGAGCAATCAGCCCCAGCATTTT.

The rearrangement joins TRBV2 to TRBJ2-7; 7 nucleotides agree with TRBD2. Looked up from germline, CDR1 is SNHLY and CDR2 is FYNNEI. There are 14 residues in the CDR3. Unmatched junction bases numbered 5, after V lost 0 bases and J lost 6 bases. The chain's CDR3 is CASSEAKAGFEQYV. CDR3 DNA sequence: TGTGCCAGCAGTGAAGCTAAAGCGGGATTCGAGCAGTACGTC.

This chain links TRBV19 with TRBJ2-3, with 7 bases lining up with TRBD2. The V gene's germline CDR1 is LNHDA and CDR2 SQIVND (reference sequence). The V gene end was trimmed by 6 bases and the J gene end by 4 bases; junction bases not matched to a gene: 7. This CDR3 contains 14 residues. CDR3 region: CASRGGSLADTQYF. The DNA for the CDR3 is TGTGCCAGTAGGGGCGGGAGCCTCGCAGATACGCAGTATTTT.

The rearrangement joins TRBV18 to TRBJ2-5; D remains unclear. The CDR3 has 12 residues. The germline CDR1 and CDR2 sequences are KGHSH and LQKENI. The V gene lost 3 bases and the J gene lost 3 bases, with 5 bases spanning the gap. The CDR3 region is CASSPIEETQYF. DNA of the CDR3: TGTGCCAGCTCACCGATTGAAGAGACCCAGTACTTC.

The V call is TRBV2, the J call TRBJ2-1; D unresolved. V lost 2 bases and J 0 bases, leaving 8 bases between the germline ends. Per germline, CDR1 SNHLY and CDR2 FYNNEI. The CDR3 consists of 15 residues. The CDR3 reads CASSELGASYNEQFF. CDR3 DNA: TGTGCCAGCAGTGAATTAGGAGCCTCCTACAATGAGCAGTTCTTC.

J is TRBJ1-2 and V is TRBV7-9; D possibly corresponds to TRBD1 (5 bases). The germline V gene has CDR1 SEHNR and CDR2 FQNEAQ (reference sequence). V was shortened by 1 base and J by 6 bases, with 18 bases between the two germline ends. CDR3 size: 16 residues. The CDR3 DNA follows: TGTGCCAGCAGCTTAGGCCAGTTTGCGGAAGGGGATGGCTACACCTTC. Protein sequence: CASSLGQFAEGDGYTF. The whole variable domain, remainder taken from reference TRBV7-9 and TRBJ1-2, is DTGVSQNPRHKITKRGQNVTFRCDPISEHNRLYWYRQTLGQGPEFLTYFQNEAQLEKSRLLSDRFSAERPKGSFSTLEIQRTEQGDSAMYLCASSLGQFAEGDGYTFGSGTRLTVV.

The rearrangement joins TRBV11-2 to TRBJ2-1, with TRBD2 identical over 7 bases. Germline V gives CDR1 SGHAT, CDR2 FQNNGV. The V segment lost 5 bases and the J segment 0 bases; nucleotides outside the gene matches: 4. There are 15 residues in the CDR3. CDR3 in amino acids: CASSQAGSSYNEQFF. CDR3 coding DNA: TGTGCCAGCAGCCAAGCGGGAAGCTCCTACAATGAGCAGTTCTTC. Combining the CDR3 with reference TRBV11-2 and TRBJ2-1 gives the whole variable domain EAGVAQSPRYKIIEKRQSVAFWCNPISGHATLYWYQQILGQGPKLLIQFQNNGVVDDSQLPKDRFSAERLKGVDSTLKIQPAKLEDSAVYLCASSQAGSSYNEQFFGPGTRLTVL.

The V and J genes are TRBV6-5 and TRBJ1-2; 8 positions agree with TRBD1. Germline V gives CDR1 MNHEY, CDR2 SVGAGI. The CDR3 is made up of 14 amino acids. The ends lost 5 bases at V and 4 bases at J; junction bases unmatched: 6. The CDR3 nucleotides read TGTGCCAGCAGTAACCCCGGGACAGGCTATGGCTACACCTTC. Translated: CASSNPGTGYGYTF.

The genes are TRBV4-3 and TRBJ2-1; 8 bases fit TRBD1. The CDR3 extends over 17 amino acids. Germline values: CDR1 LGHNA, CDR2 YSLEER. The trim removed 3 bases at V and 3 bases at J, leaving 10 bases unmatched. The CDR3 DNA reads TGCGCCAGCAGCCAGAAAGGCCTCGGACAGGGCTACAATGAGCAGTTCTTC. Its translation: CASSQKGLGQGYNEQFF.

The chain recombines TRBV7-2 with TRBJ1-2, with D possibly being TRBD1 (5 bases). The germline V gene has CDR1 SGHTA and CDR2 FQGNSA. Trimming removed 5 bases from V and 7 bases from J, with 11 bases in between. The CDR3 is made up of 12 amino acids. CDR3: CASSPGSGGYTF. The CDR3 region has the DNA TGTGCCAGCAGCCCAGGGTCGGGTGGCTACACCTTC.

CDR3 region: CASRDPWTGGDEQYF. CDR3 sequence (DNA): TGTGCCAGCAGGGACCCCTGGACAGGGGGCGACGAGCAGTACTTC. The rearrangement links TRBV6-5 to TRBJ2-7; 11 nucleotides align to TRBD1. CDR1 is MNHEY and CDR2 is SVGAGI in the germline V gene. This CDR3 spans 15 amino acids. V gave up 6 bases and J gave up 5 bases; unmatched junction bases: 9.

The chain combines TRBV11-2 with TRBJ2-7; TRBD2 agrees at 10 bases. The germline V gene has CDR1 SGHAT and CDR2 FQNNGV. The CDR3 runs 13 residues. Unmatched junction bases numbered 5, after V lost 5 bases and J lost 7 bases. The CDR3 bases are TGTGCCAGCAGCCCTATACTAGCGGGGGAGCAGTACGTC. As protein: CASSPILAGEQYV.

The rearrangement joins TRBV7-3 to TRBJ1-1; D call uncertain. Trimming took off 6 bases at V and 2 bases at J, with 10 bases between the two ends. Germline CDR1 is SGHTA and CDR2 is FQGTGA. The CDR3 totals 13 residues. The CDR3 nucleotides read TGTGCCAGCAGTCGTGGAAAAAACACTGAAGCTTTCTTT. It codes for CASSRGKNTEAFF.

V usage is TRBV7-2 and J usage is TRBJ2-7; 9 bases match TRBD2. The CDR3 runs to 15 residues. J lost 2 bases, V lost 5 bases, and 7 bases had no gene match. The germline V gene encodes CDR1 SGHTA and CDR2 FQGNSA. This chain's CDR3 is CASSLGLATTYEQYF. CDR3 nucleotide sequence: TGTGCCAGCAGCCTTGGACTAGCGACAACCTACGAGCAGTACTTC.

CDR3 nucleotide sequence: TGTGCCAGCAGTGCTGAGGGGGCGGGGGCCAACGTCCTGACTTTC. Its translation: CASSAEGAGANVLTF. V usage is TRBV6-5 and J usage is TRBJ2-6; 7 nucleotides line up with TRBD1. J was trimmed by 4 bases and V by 5 bases; bases with no gene match: 5. CDR1 is MNHEY, CDR2 SVGAGI, per germline. The CDR3 extends over 15 amino acids.

Note on this clone: Other DNA sequences from this sample encode an identical CDR3 as well. This chain uses TRBV5-1 with TRBJ2-1; no definite D call. CDR1 and CDR2 from the germline V gene are SGHRS and YFSETQ. The V end was cut by 1 base, the J end by 7 bases, with 3 bases between. CDR3 length: 11 residues. The DNA of the CDR3 is TGCGCCAGCAGCTTGTTAAATGAGCAGTTCTTC. It codes for CASSLLNEQFF. Based on the CDR3 plus reference TRBV5-1 and TRBJ2-1, the full variable domain is KAGVTQTPRYLIKTRGQQVTLSCSPISGHRSVSWYQQTPGQGLQFLFEYFSETQRNKGNFPGRFSGRQFSNSRSEMNVSTLELGDSALYLCASSLLNEQFFGPGTRLTVL.

The rearrangement uses TRBV2 and TRBJ1-1; the match to TRBD1 covers 7 bases. CDR3 length: 13 residues. Germline CDR1 is SNHLY and CDR2 is FYNNEI. V gave up 1 base and J gave up 5 bases; unmatched junction bases: 1. The DNA of the CDR3 is TGTGCCAGCAGTGAAGAACAGGGGACTGAAGCTTTCTTT. Its translation is CASSEEQGTEAFF.